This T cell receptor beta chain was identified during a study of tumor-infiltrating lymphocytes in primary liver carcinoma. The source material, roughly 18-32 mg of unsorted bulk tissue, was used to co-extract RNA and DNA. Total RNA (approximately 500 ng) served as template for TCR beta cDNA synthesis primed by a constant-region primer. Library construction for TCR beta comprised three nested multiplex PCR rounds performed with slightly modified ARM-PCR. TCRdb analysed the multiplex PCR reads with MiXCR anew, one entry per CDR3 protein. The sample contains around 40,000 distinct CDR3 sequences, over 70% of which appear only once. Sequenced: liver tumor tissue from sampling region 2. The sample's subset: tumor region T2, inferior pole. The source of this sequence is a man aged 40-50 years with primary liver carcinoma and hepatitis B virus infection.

CDR3 DNA: TGTGCCAGCAGTGTCTCGACTAGCAGATCGTACGAGCAGTACTTC. It specifies CASSVSTSRSYEQYF. This rearrangement joins TRBV6-1 to TRBJ2-7, with 7 bases that match TRBD2. V lost 4 bases and J lost 4; bases outside the gene matches: 10. The CDR3 covers 15 residues. Per germline, CDR1 MNHNS and CDR2 SASEGT.